The rows below give T cell receptor beta chains drawn from one sample of a study of T cell repertoires in cytomegalovirus infection. Antigens for these TCRs are unknown. In TCRdb, the reads were re-called with MiXCR into one record per CDR3 protein. The table lists about 700,000 distinct CDR3 sequences, 30% to 40% of them singletons, with around a sixth in the top ten. This sample comprised cultured PBMCs, obtained from culture after CMV antigen stimulation. These receptors were collected from a human donor in good health (CMV status not recorded). Some clones in this sample may be carry-over from other donors' samples. Each CDR3 is given with its conserved first and last residue. D genes are given only for firm matches. Expanded clones get a size class; other rows say once, few or many, or leave the size out.

size	V	J	D	CDR3	DNA
few	TRBV7-2	TRBJ2-5	TRBD2	CASSLRSFGGTSGSRETQYF	TGTGCCAGCAGCTTAAGGTCTTTCGGGGGGACTAGCGGGAGTAGAGAGACCCAGTACTTC
NA	TRBV10-3	TRBJ2-1	TRBD1	CAISRGTSNEQFF	TGTGCCATCAGCAGGGGGACCTCCAATGAGCAGTTCTTC
few	TRBV11-2	TRBJ2-1	TRBD2	CASSLDLSWVGGGAGEQFF	TGTGCCAGCAGCTTAGATCTGTCATGGGTGGGCGGGGGGGCCGGAGAGCAGTTCTTC
few	TRBV6-6	TRBJ2-5	NA	CASSYSMRLGWTQYF	TGTGCCAGCAGTTACTCGATGAGGCTAGGGTGGACCCAGTACTTC
NA	TRBV3-1	TRBJ2-1	NA	CASSEFRDSGGDNEQFF	TGTGCCAGCAGCGAGTTCCGGGACTCAGGCGGGGACAATGAGCAGTTCTTC
NA	TRBV4-1	TRBJ2-5	NA	CASSQDRSSGETQYF	TGCGCCAGCAGCCAAGATCGTTCGTCGGGGGAGACCCAGTACTTC
few	TRBV20-1	TRBJ1-1	NA	CSASTSIMNTEAFF	TGCAGTGCTAGCACCAGTATCATGAACACTGAAGCTTTCTTT
NA	TRBV19	TRBJ2-1	TRBD1	CASQLTGAYEQFF	TGTGCCAGTCAGCTTACAGGGGCGTACGAGCAGTTCTTC
NA	TRBV12-5	TRBJ2-3	NA	CASARIGDTDTQYF	TGTGCTAGTGCCCGAATAGGGGACACAGATACGCAGTATTTT
few	TRBV29-1	TRBJ2-3	NA	CSVEEGDTQYF	TGCAGCGTTGAAGAAGGAGATACGCAGTATTTT
NA	TRBV11-2	TRBJ2-1	TRBD2	CASSPDPAGGLYEQFF	TGTGCCAGCAGCCCCGACCCAGCGGGAGGGCTCTATGAGCAGTTCTTC
once	TRBV5-1	TRBJ2-3	TRBD1	CASSLTPGQGTDTQYF	TGCGCCAGCAGCTTGACTCCGGGACAGGGCACAGATACGCAGTATTTT
few	TRBV5-4	TRBJ1-2	NA	CASSLELGQGIGYTF	TGTGCCAGCAGCTTGGAGTTGGGGCAGGGGATCGGCTACACCTTC
few	TRBV12-3/TRBV12-4	TRBJ2-3	NA	CASSAPPDTQYF	TGTGCCAGCAGCGCGCCCCCAGATACGCAGTATTTT
few	TRBV20-1	TRBJ2-1	TRBD2	CSAPTSGGYNEQFF	TGCAGTGCCCCGACTAGCGGGGGGTACAATGAGCAGTTCTTC
NA	TRBV7-9	TRBJ1-3	TRBD1	CASSRPTGGGGNTIYF	TGTGCCAGCAGCCGCCCAACAGGGGGTGGTGGAAACACCATATATTTT
NA	TRBV9	TRBJ2-5	NA	CASSVNEETQYF	TGTGCCAGCAGCGTAAATGAAGAGACCCAGTACTTC
NA	TRBV5-1	TRBJ1-2	NA	CASSWTTGPPYGYTF	TGCGCCAGCAGCTGGACCACAGGTCCTCCTTATGGCTACACCTTC
few	TRBV5-4	TRBJ1-3	TRBD1	CASLDRGQGNTIYF	TGTGCCAGCCTGGACAGGGGGCAAGGAAACACCATATATTTT
NA	TRBV27	TRBJ2-5	TRBD1	CASSFHLGTEQETQYF	TGTGCCAGCAGTTTCCACCTAGGGACAGAGCAAGAGACCCAGTACTTC
NA	TRBV20-1	TRBJ2-4	NA	CSALNAGTTKNIQYF	TGCAGTGCTTTAAACGCCGGGACAACCAAAAACATTCAGTACTTC
NA	TRBV7-2	TRBJ2-1	NA	CASRYRPGEQFF	TGTGCCAGCAGATACCGACCCGGTGAGCAGTTCTTC
NA	TRBV3-1	TRBJ2-1	TRBD2	CASSQDLAGGPPFYNEQFF	TGTGCCAGCAGCCAAGATCTCGCGGGAGGGCCCCCATTTTACAATGAGCAGTTCTTC
NA	TRBV2	TRBJ2-1	NA	CASCDRARDNEQFF	TGTGCCAGCTGCGATCGGGCCCGGGACAATGAGCAGTTCTTC
NA	TRBV7-9	TRBJ1-5	TRBD1	CASSSGTGGPRRNQAQHF	TGTGCCAGCAGCTCCGGGACAGGGGGCCCTAGGCGGAATCAGGCCCAGCATTTT
NA	TRBV7-2	TRBJ1-2	TRBD1	CASSLAQGATGYTF	TGTGCCAGCAGCTTAGCGCAGGGGGCGACTGGCTACACCTTC
NA	TRBV24-1	TRBJ2-1	TRBD1	CATSRTGATYNEQFF	TGTGCCACCAGTCGGACAGGGGCCACCTACAATGAGCAGTTCTTC
NA	TRBV2	TRBJ2-4	TRBD1	CASGRQGEAKNIQYF	TGTGCCAGCGGGAGACAGGGAGAGGCCAAAAACATTCAGTACTTC
few	TRBV6-8	TRBJ1-5	NA	CASSYLGGGQPQHF	TGTGCCAGCAGTTATCTGGGGGGAGGCCAGCCCCAGCATTTT
few	TRBV11-2	TRBJ2-1	TRBD2	CASSLGTSGPQEQFF	TGTGCCAGCAGCCTAGGGACTAGCGGGCCGCAAGAGCAGTTCTTC
NA	TRBV9	TRBJ2-3	NA	CASSVAPHPDTQYF	TGTGCCAGCAGCGTAGCACCTCATCCCGATACGCAGTATTTT
few	TRBV20-1	TRBJ2-5	NA	CSARDLGGRYRVGLQETQYF	TGCAGTGCTAGAGATCTGGGCGGCAGATATCGGGTTGGGCTCCAAGAGACCCAGTACTTC
NA	TRBV20-1	TRBJ1-2	TRBD1	CSARQGQGYGYTF	TGCAGTGCAAGACAGGGACAGGGGTATGGCTACACCTTC
NA	TRBV20-1	TRBJ1-4	NA	CSARETVNEKLFF	TGCAGTGCTAGGGAGACAGTGAATGAAAAACTGTTTTTT
few	TRBV10-3	TRBJ2-3	NA	CATQRGPQPEDTQYF	TGTGCCACCCAAAGGGGCCCCCAGCCGGAGGATACGCAGTATTTT
NA	TRBV10-3	TRBJ2-1	TRBD2	CAINLSGRAENEQFF	TGTGCCATCAACCTTAGCGGGAGGGCCGAGAATGAGCAGTTCTTC
NA	TRBV11-2	TRBJ2-7	NA	CASSFDSFPQYF	TGTGCCAGCAGCTTTGACAGCTTTCCGCAGTACTTC
many	TRBV7-9	TRBJ2-7	NA	CASSLEAYSNEQYF	TGTGCCAGCAGCTTAGAGGCCTACTCCAACGAGCAGTACTTC
NA	TRBV7-2	TRBJ2-3	NA	CASSLQGDDTQYF	TGTGCCAGCAGCTTACAGGGCGACGATACGCAGTATTTT
NA	TRBV10-3	TRBJ1-2	NA	CAISVGNPNYGYTF	TGTGCCATCAGTGTAGGGAACCCTAACTATGGCTACACCTTC
NA	TRBV6-5	TRBJ1-3	NA	CATPGEGNKSGNTIYF	TGTGCCACCCCAGGCGAGGGTAATAAGAGTGGAAACACCATATATTTT
NA	TRBV5-1	TRBJ2-7	NA	CASSPIQRTYEQYF	TGCGCCAGCAGTCCTATACAGCGAACCTACGAGCAGTACTTC
few	TRBV28	TRBJ1-2	TRBD1	CASRTTGDNYGYTF	TGTGCCAGCAGGACGACAGGGGATAACTATGGCTACACCTTC
NA	TRBV12-3/TRBV12-4	TRBJ1-5	TRBD1	CASSQRGLEQPQHF	TGTGCCAGCAGCCAGAGGGGGCTGGAGCAGCCCCAGCATTTT
NA	TRBV7-2	TRBJ2-7	NA	CASSYTGSEQYF	TGTGCCAGCAGCTACACAGGATCCGAGCAGTACTTC
few	TRBV7-8	TRBJ2-3	NA	CASRPPGASTDTQYF	TGTGCCAGCAGGCCACCAGGGGCTAGCACAGATACGCAGTATTTT
NA	TRBV7-2	TRBJ1-1	NA	CASSPRVWDRNTEAFF	TGTGCCAGCAGCCCGAGGGTCTGGGATCGGAACACTGAAGCTTTCTTT
NA	TRBV7-2	TRBJ1-3	NA	CASSQSASGTIYF	TGTGCCAGCAGCCAGTCAGCTTCCGGCACCATATATTTT
NA	TRBV4-1	TRBJ2-7	NA	CASSPGGTGTYEQYF	TGCGCCAGCAGCCCGGGGGGGACAGGCACCTACGAGCAGTACTTC
many	TRBV7-8	TRBJ2-5	NA	CASSLMRETQYF	TGTGCCAGCAGCTTAATGCGGGAGACCCAGTACTTC
NA	TRBV9	TRBJ2-3	TRBD1	CASPHRGASTDTQYF	TGTGCCAGCCCGCACAGGGGTGCTAGCACAGATACGCAGTATTTT
NA	TRBV10-1	TRBJ2-2	NA	CASKRASPTGELFF	TGCGCCAGCAAGAGGGCTAGCCCAACCGGGGAGCTGTTTTTT
many	TRBV7-9	TRBJ2-5	NA	CASSLSGGRGETQYF	TGTGCCAGCAGCCTCTCCGGGGGGCGAGGGGAGACCCAGTACTTC
many	TRBV5-4	TRBJ1-6	NA	CASSLGGSSPLHF	TGTGCCAGCAGCTTAGGGGGGTCTTCACCCCTCCACTTT
NA	TRBV20-1	TRBJ1-6	NA	CSATRTENNSPLHF	TGCAGTGCAACCAGGACAGAAAATAATTCACCCCTCCACTTT